Presented here are 20 T cell receptor beta chains from one specimen sequenced in a study of PD-L1 blockade in urothelial cancer. Assay: immunoSEQ multiplex PCR; the TCRdb copy retains only in-frame clones and omits some. This repertoire shows about 26,000 clones, around 88% found once; its top ten account for 25% to 40%. The material was PBMCs, obtained around atezolizumab (anti-PD-L1) treatment. Receptors originate from a man aged 60 to 69 with urothelial cancer.

The rearrangement links TRBV21-1 to TRBJ1-2; TRBD1, the table's D call, lacks a check against the DNA. TRBV21-1 represents a pseudogene. The CDR3 is 16 amino acids. CDR3 DNA sequence: TGTGCCAGCAGCAAGACAGACAGGGTGGGAGTGTATGGCTACACCTTC. Amino acid sequence: CASSKTDRVGVYGYTF.

CDR3 protein: CASSSGITDTQYF. In nucleotides, the CDR3 is TGTGCCAGCTCCTCGGGGATCACAGATACGCAGTATTTT. The chain carries TRBV18 and TRBJ2-3; D might be TRBD2 (5 bases). V was trimmed by 6 bases and J by 2 bases, leaving 9 bases between them. CDR1 and CDR2 from the germline V gene are KGHSH and LQKENI. The CDR3 consists of 13 residues.

This chain connects TRBV9 to TRBJ1-1; 8 bases fit TRBD1. Germline V gene lookup returns CDR1 SGDLS and CDR2 YYNGEE. The V and J ends lost 4 bases and 8 bases, in that order; junction bases with no gene match: 13. This CDR3 is built from 15 residues. The CDR3 is CASSPYTGGASEAFF. The CDR3 DNA is TGTGCCAGCAGCCCCTACACAGGGGGTGCTTCCGAAGCTTTCTTT. Full variable domain (rest looked up from reference TRBV9 and TRBJ1-1): DSGVTQTPKHLITATGQRVTLRCSPRSGDLSVYWYQQSLDQGLQFLIQYYNGEERAKGNILERFSAQQFPDLHSELNLSSLELGDSALYFCASSPYTGGASEAFFGQGTRLTVV.

The gene calls are TRBV5-1 and TRBJ2-1; 8 bases match TRBD1. Germline V gene data show CDR1 as SGHRS and CDR2 as YFSETQ. The CDR3 length is 16 residues. Unmatched junction bases numbered 10, after V lost 0 bases and J lost 8 bases. For the CDR3, the DNA is TGCGCCAGCAGCTTGGCCGGTCGACAGGGGTTCGATGAGCAGTTCTTC. This encodes CASSLAGRQGFDEQFF.

This clone was detected only once. The rearrangement joins TRBV11-3 to TRBJ2-7, with D perhaps matching TRBD2 (5 bases). Deletions cut 1 base from V and 4 bases from J, with 11 bases between. Per the germline V gene, CDR1 is SGHNT and CDR2 is YENEEA. The CDR3 is 14 residues long. CDR3 in amino acids: CASSLGGEPYEQYF. The CDR3 DNA is TGTGCCAGCAGCTTAGGTGGGGAGCCTTACGAGCAGTACTTC.

The chain links TRBV7-9 to TRBJ1-2; a possible D gene is TRBD1 (6 bases). Germline values: CDR1 SEHNR, CDR2 FQNEAQ (reference sequence). The CDR3 is 12 amino acids. Trimming left V 3 bases short and J 14 bases short, with 16 bases between. The CDR3 loop is CASSLEMDRPTF. CDR3 DNA: TGTGCCAGCAGCTTGGAGATGGACAGACCTACCTTC.

This clone has more than one count but fewer than ten. V gene TRBV9 combines with J gene TRBJ1-1; TRBD1 might be the D (6 bases). There are 14 residues in the CDR3. Trimming stripped 3 bases from V and 5 bases from J, with 14 bases between. Germline V CDR1 and CDR2: SGDLS, YYNGEE. This chain's CDR3 is CASSEDSRATEAFF. In DNA form, the CDR3 reads TGTGCCAGCAGCGAGGACAGCAGGGCTACTGAAGCTTTCTTT.

The rearrangement uses TRBV12-5 and TRBJ2-5; 13 bases are a match to TRBD2. J gave up 4 bases and V 0 bases, and 5 bases lay outside the gene matches. Germline V CDR1 and CDR2: LGHNT, FRNRAP. The CDR3 length is 17 residues. CDR3 bases: TGTGCTAGTGGTTTGGTACATGGGACTAGCGGGGCAGAGACCCAGTACTTC. Protein: CASGLVHGTSGAETQYF.

V usage is TRBV6-5 and J usage is TRBJ1-2; D is possibly TRBD1 (5 bases). Trimming stripped 4 bases from V and 7 bases from J, with 13 bases between. CDR1 is MNHEY and CDR2 is SVGAGI in the germline V gene. The CDR3 has 13 residues. The CDR3 nucleotides read TGTGCCAGCAGTTCTGCAGGGATAGGTGGCTACACCTTC. It translates to CASSSAGIGGYTF.

J is TRBJ2-1 and V is TRBV5-1; the match to TRBD2 covers 10 bases. The V and J ends lost 4 bases and 0 bases, in that order; junction bases with no gene match: 4. CDR3 length: 16 amino acids. Germline V gene lookup returns CDR1 SGHRS and CDR2 YFSETQ. The DNA of the CDR3 is TGCGCCAGCAGCCTCCGGACTAGCGGCTCCTACAATGAGCAGTTCTTC. It encodes CASSLRTSGSYNEQFF.

J is TRBJ1-1 and V is TRBV5-8; 8 bases align to TRBD1. The CDR3 spans 13 residues. CDR1 and CDR2 (germline): SGHTS, YDEGEE. The V and J ends lost 4 bases and 5 bases, in that order; junction bases with no gene match: 4. CDR3 bases: TGTGCCAGCAGCGTTCGACAGGGGACTGAAGCTTTCTTT. Its protein product is CASSVRQGTEAFF.

The rearrangement uses TRBV19 and TRBJ1-4; 10 bases are shared with TRBD1. V was pared by 7 bases and J by 1 base, with 12 bases of the junction left unmatched. This CDR3 spans 18 amino acids. Germline CDR1 is LNHDA and CDR2 is SQIVND (reference sequence). The CDR3 protein is CASKGTGVGRGTNEKLFF. The DNA of the CDR3 is TGTGCCAGTAAAGGGACAGGGGTAGGGCGAGGAACTAATGAAAAACTGTTTTTT.

V gene TRBV7-8 combines with J gene TRBJ1-1, with a weak D call TRBD1 (5 bases). This CDR3 contains 14 residues. Germline CDR1 and CDR2: SGHVS and FQNEAQ. The germline V and J ends were trimmed by 4 bases and 13 bases, with 22 bases remaining between them. The CDR3 protein is CASSSRTGGGMVFF. CDR3 coding DNA: TGTGCCAGCAGCTCCCGCACCGGGGGAGGGATGGTTTTCTTT.

The table lists this clone with a count of one. V gene TRBV27 combines with J gene TRBJ1-6, with 8 bases that match TRBD1. This CDR3 region has 17 residues. Trimming removed 2 bases from V and 0 bases from J; junction bases left unmatched: 3. Germline V gene sequence: CDR1 MNHEY, CDR2 SMNVEV (reference sequence). The CDR3 reads CASSLRDRNSYNSPLHF. Written as DNA, the CDR3 is TGTGCCAGCAGTTTACGGGACAGGAACTCCTATAATTCACCCCTCCACTTT.

CDR3 sequence (DNA): TGTGCCAGCAGAGGGACAGGGACAGATACGCAGTATTTT. Translated: CASRGTGTDTQYF. This rearrangement joins TRBV18 to TRBJ2-3; 9 bases fit TRBD1. The CDR3 runs to 13 residues. The germline CDR1 and CDR2 sequences are KGHSH and LQKENI. Trimming removed 8 bases from V and 3 bases from J; junction bases left unmatched: 3.

This clone has only one observation. The V and J genes are TRBV7-2 and TRBJ1-1; tentatively, D is TRBD1 (6 bases). Germline lookup yields CDR1 SGHTA and CDR2 FQGNSA. This CDR3 has 13 residues. V lost 6 bases, J lost 5 bases, and 13 bases lay in between. Here the CDR3 reads CASRNRDYTEAFF. The CDR3 DNA is TGTGCCAGCAGAAACAGGGATTATACTGAAGCTTTCTTT.

The V call is TRBV2, the J call TRBJ2-6; D may be TRBD2 (5 bases). Trimming removed 6 bases at V and 2 bases at J, with 11 bases between. Germline V gene sequence: CDR1 SNHLY, CDR2 FYNNEI. This CDR3 spans 15 amino acids. CDR3 sequence: CASRGGAAGANVLTF. CDR3 coding DNA: TGTGCCAGCAGAGGAGGCGCGGCTGGGGCCAACGTCCTGACTTTC.

The rearrangement links TRBV10-3 to TRBJ1-1; 9 nucleotides line up with TRBD1. V lost 10 bases, J lost 1 base, and 7 bases stayed unmatched. The CDR3 spans 14 residues. CDR1 is ENHRY and CDR2 is SYGVKD in the germline V gene. The CDR3 spells CATKTGGENTEAFF. As DNA, the CDR3 is TGTGCCACTAAGACAGGGGGTGAGAACACTGAAGCTTTCTTT.

The V and J genes are TRBV10-3 and TRBJ1-3; no reliable D call. Trimming left V 6 bases short and J 9 bases short, with 18 bases between. This CDR3 contains 14 residues. Germline V gene sequence: CDR1 ENHRY, CDR2 SYGVKD. CDR3 sequence: CAIRPGVKIATIYF. As DNA, the CDR3 is TGTGCCATCAGGCCCGGGGTGAAGATCGCCACCATATATTTT.

In DNA, the CDR3 is TGTGCCAGCAGCTTACGGGTCCCTCGTCGTGGTGAAAAACTGTTTTTT. It is translated as CASSLRVPRRGEKLFF. The rearrangement links TRBV7-9 to TRBJ1-4, with unresolved D. Germline V gene data show CDR1 as SEHNR and CDR2 as FQNEAQ (reference sequence). The CDR3 loop spans 16 amino acids. V shed 2 bases and J shed 7 bases, with 17 bases lying between them.